The subject of this entry is one TCR beta chain. Its antigen is as yet unknown. The entry originates in a study of T cell responses to AZD1222 COVID-19 vaccine. From germline, CDR1 is SEHNR and CDR2 FQNEAQ (reference sequence). The length of the CDR3 is 14 residues. Trimming removed 7 bases at V and 2 bases at J, with 15 bases between. Produced via immunoSEQ multiplex PCR; TCRdb's table is partial and in-frame only. Of 100,000 to 110,000 clones in the sample, 87% were seen once. Study outcomes and limitations: Clonal diversity may have been underestimated in mostly white British donors. Vaccine-associated CD4 TCRs spanned spike, dominant at 160-218 and 743-854. After the peak T cell response, and only then, were repertoires sampled. The study found Spike-specific TCR breadth and depth rose after two AZD1222 doses.

This receptor was taken from an adult in good health. The chain employs TRBV7-9 and TRBJ2-7, with D perhaps matching TRBD1 (6 bases). The sample in question was peripheral blood, obtained on day 0 of MenACWY control vaccination. The CDR3 DNA reads TGTGCCAGCACCTCCCCTGGGACAACCTACGAGCAGTACTTC. Translation gives CASTSPGTTYEQYF. The variable domain in full, with the rest retrieved from reference TRBV7-9 and TRBJ2-7, is DTGVSQNPRHKITKRGQNVTFRCDPISEHNRLYWYRQTLGQGPEFLTYFQNEAQLEKSRLLSDRFSAERPKGSFSTLEIQRTEQGDSAMYLCASTSPGTTYEQYFGPGTRLTVT.